This TCR beta chain is drawn from a study of CD4 T cells in relation to SARS-CoV-2 and coronaviruses. Remarks on this clone: What it recognizes is unknown.

Notes on the study in general: Each donor contributed either pre-pandemic or post-infection samples, not both.

Unexposed donor CD4+ T cells date from about 2011-2018, before the COVID-19 pandemic. After roughly ten days of culture, CD4+ T cells were isolated. Method: immunoSEQ multiplex PCR; TCRdb's copy keeps in-frame clones and lacks some. The table includes 20,000 to 30,000 clones, less than 85% detected once. This CDR3 spans 14 amino acids. Germline lookup yields CDR1 KGHSH and CDR2 LQKENI. Deletions cut 3 bases from V and 1 base from J, with 8 bases between. The J gene is TRBJ2-3, the V gene TRBV18; TRBD1 might be the D (5 bases). Sample: CD4+ T cells from PBMCs, cultured in vitro. The receptor was derived from a human donor in good health. The CDR3 DNA sequence: TGTGCCAGCTCACCTCAGACAGGCACAGATACGCAGTATTTT. Its translation: CASSPQTGTDTQYF.